The text below deals with one TCR beta chain. Its antigen is unknown. Stated treatment: over 15 received Ad26.COV2.S at low or high dose, single or two shots; about 5 received placebo; per-sample allocation not given. Collection of the samples took place on day 63 after the first injection of vaccine or placebo. Between the trimmed V and J ends, which lost 2 bases and 9 bases, there was a span of 14 bases. Germline CDR1 is MNHEY and CDR2 is SVGEGT. This CDR3 is built from 13 residues. The sample belongs to a study of Ad26.COV2.S vaccination and SARS-CoV-2 variants. Study at large: As a participant in COV1001, the donor was in the Ad26.COV2.S trial arm. Once or twice, 56 days apart, Ad26.COV2.S was delivered intramuscularly. Study results and caveats: Placebo recipients had lower spike-specific TCR breadth than vaccine recipients.

Generated by immunoSEQ multiplex PCR, the TCRdb table keeps only in-frame clones and is missing some. This table has fewer than 900,000 clones, roughly 90% appearing once. This chain links TRBV6-2 or TRBV6-3 with TRBJ2-7; either TRBD1 or TRBD2 may supply D (5 bases each). This receptor was obtained from a person aged 18-65 years who received the Ad26.COV2.S COVID-19 vaccine or a placebo. Specimen: peripheral blood, collected in a trial of Ad26.COV2.S vaccine versus placebo. The CDR3 nucleotides read TGTGCCAGCAGTTACCGGGACCGCTCCGGGCAGTACTTC. Its protein is CASSYRDRSGQYF.